This T cell receptor (beta chain) was sequenced during a study of PD-L1 blockade in urothelial cancer. General study points: Clonality of blood TCR below the median before treatment predicted better survival.

On this clone itself: Antigen specificity is unknown.

As to time point: peripheral blood 6 weeks after treatment start. The CDR3 is made up of 14 amino acids. Germline values: CDR1 SEHNR, CDR2 FQNEAQ (reference sequence). The ends were cut back, 1 base at V and 7 bases at J, with 10 bases in the middle. Data came from immunoSEQ multiplex PCR; TCRdb stores just in-frame clones and leaves some out. The table lists some 120,000 clones, about 82% of them singletons, with roughly 2.4% in the top ten. The rearrangement links TRBV7-9 to TRBJ2-2; D remains ambiguous. This receptor was identified in a man in his fifties or sixties with urothelial cancer. The material sequenced was PBMCs, taken around atezolizumab (anti-PD-L1) treatment. Here the CDR3 reads CASSLESASGELFF. DNA for the CDR3: TGTGCCAGCAGCTTAGAGAGCGCAAGCGGGGAGCTGTTTTTT.